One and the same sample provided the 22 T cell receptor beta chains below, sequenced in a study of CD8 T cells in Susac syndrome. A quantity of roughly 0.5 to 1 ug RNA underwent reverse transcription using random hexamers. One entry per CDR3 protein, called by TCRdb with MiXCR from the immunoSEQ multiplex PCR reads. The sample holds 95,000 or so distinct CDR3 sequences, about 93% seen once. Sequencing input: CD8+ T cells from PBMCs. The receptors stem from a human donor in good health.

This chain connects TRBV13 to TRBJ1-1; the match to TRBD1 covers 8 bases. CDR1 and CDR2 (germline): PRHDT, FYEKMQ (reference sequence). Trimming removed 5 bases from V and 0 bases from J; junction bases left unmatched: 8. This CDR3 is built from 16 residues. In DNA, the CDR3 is TGTGCCAGCAGCCCCGGGACAGGCAATATGAACACTGAAGCTTTCTTT. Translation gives CASSPGTGNMNTEAFF.

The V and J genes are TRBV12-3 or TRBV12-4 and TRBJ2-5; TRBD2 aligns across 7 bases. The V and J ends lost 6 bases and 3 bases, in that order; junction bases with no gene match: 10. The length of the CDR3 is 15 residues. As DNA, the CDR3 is TGTGCCAGCAGCGACCAACGCGGGGGAGAAGAGACCCAGTACTTC. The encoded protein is CASSDQRGGEETQYF.

DNA for the CDR3: TGCAGCGTTGCGGGACAGGGAAGGACCTACGAGCAGTACTTC. Protein: CSVAGQGRTYEQYF. The chain uses TRBV29-1 and TRBJ2-7; 9 nucleotides agree with TRBD1. V was clipped by 4 bases and J by 2 bases; unmatched bases: 6. Germline CDR1 is SQVTM and CDR2 is ANQGSEA. This CDR3 spans 14 amino acids.

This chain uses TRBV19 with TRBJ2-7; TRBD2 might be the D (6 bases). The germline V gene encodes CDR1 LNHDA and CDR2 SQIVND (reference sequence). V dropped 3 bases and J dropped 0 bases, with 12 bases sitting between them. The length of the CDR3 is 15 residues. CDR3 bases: TGTGCCAGTAGTATGGGAGGCCCAGGCTCCTACGAGCAGTACTTC. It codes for CASSMGGPGSYEQYF.

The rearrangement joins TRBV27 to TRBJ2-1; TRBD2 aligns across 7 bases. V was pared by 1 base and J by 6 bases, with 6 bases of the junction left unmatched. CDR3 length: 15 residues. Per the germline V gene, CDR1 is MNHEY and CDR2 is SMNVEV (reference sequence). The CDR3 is CASSLYVGGFNEQFF. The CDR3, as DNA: TGTGCCAGCAGTTTATATGTGGGGGGGTTCAATGAGCAGTTCTTC.

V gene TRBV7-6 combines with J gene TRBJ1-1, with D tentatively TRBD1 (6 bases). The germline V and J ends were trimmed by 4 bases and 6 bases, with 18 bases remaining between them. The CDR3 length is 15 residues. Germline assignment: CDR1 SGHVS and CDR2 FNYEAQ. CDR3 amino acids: CASSSLTGAEPEAFF. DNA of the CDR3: TGTGCCAGCAGCTCCCTTACGGGGGCAGAACCTGAAGCTTTCTTT. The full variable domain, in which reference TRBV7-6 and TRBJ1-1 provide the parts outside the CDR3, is GAGVSQSPRYKVTKRGQDVALRCDPISGHVSLYWYRQALGQGPEFLTYFNYEAQQDKSGLPNDRFSAERPEGSISTLTIQRTEQRDSAMYRCASSSLTGAEPEAFFGQGTRLTVV.

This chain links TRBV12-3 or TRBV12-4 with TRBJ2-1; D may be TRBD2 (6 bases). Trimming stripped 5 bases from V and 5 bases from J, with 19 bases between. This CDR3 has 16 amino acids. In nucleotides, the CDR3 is TGTGCCAGCAGTCCCGACCCCCTTACTAGCAACAATGAGCAGTTCTTC. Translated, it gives CASSPDPLTSNNEQFF.

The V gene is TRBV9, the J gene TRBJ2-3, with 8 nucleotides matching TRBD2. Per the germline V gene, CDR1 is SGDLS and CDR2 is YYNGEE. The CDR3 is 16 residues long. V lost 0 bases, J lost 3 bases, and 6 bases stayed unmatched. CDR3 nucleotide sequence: TGTGCCAGCAGCGTAGTCGGGAGGGGGATAACAGATACGCAGTATTTT. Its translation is CASSVVGRGITDTQYF.

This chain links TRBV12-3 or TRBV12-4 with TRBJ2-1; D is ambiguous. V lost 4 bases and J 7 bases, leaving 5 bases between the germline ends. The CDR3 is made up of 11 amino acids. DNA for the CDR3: TGTGCCAGCAGTTCCCAGAATGAGCAGTTCTTC. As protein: CASSSQNEQFF.

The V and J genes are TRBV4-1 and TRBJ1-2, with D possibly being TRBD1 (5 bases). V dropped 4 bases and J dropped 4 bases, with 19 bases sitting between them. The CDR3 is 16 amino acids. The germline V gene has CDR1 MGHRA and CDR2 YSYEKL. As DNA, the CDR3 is TGCGCCAGCAGCCTAAGACGGGCCGAGACAGTCTATGGCTACACCTTC. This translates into CASSLRRAETVYGYTF.

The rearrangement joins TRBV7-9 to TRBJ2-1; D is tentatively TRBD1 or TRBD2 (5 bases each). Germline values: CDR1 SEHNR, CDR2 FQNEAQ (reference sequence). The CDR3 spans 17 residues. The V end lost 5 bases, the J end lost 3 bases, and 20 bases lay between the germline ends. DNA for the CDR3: TGTGCCAGCAGCCTACCCGAAGGGGACCAAGGCTACAATGAGCAGTTCTTC. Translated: CASSLPEGDQGYNEQFF.

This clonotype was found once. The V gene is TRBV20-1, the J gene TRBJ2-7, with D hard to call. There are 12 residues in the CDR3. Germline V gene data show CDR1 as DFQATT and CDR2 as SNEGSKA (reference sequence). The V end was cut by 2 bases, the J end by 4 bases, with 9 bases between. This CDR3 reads CSARSQKYEQYF. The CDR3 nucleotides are TGCAGTGCTAGAAGTCAGAAATACGAGCAGTACTTC.

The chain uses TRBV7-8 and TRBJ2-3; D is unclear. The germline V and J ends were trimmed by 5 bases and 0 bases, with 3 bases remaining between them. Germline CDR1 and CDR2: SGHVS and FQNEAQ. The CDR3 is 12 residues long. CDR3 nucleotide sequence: TGTGCCAGCAGCATGAGCACAGATACGCAGTATTTT. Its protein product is CASSMSTDTQYF.

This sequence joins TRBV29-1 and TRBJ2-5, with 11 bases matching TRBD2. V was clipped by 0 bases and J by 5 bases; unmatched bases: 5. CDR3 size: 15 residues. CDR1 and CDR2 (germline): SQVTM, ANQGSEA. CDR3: CSVEEVLAGAETQYF. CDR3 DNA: TGCAGCGTTGAAGAGGTACTAGCGGGGGCTGAGACCCAGTACTTC. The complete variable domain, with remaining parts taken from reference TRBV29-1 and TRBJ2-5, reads SAVISQKPSRDICQRGTSLTIQCQVDSQVTMMFWYRQQPGQSLTLIATANQGSEATYESGFVIDKFPISRPNLTFSTLTVSNMSPEDSSIYLCSVEEVLAGAETQYFGPGTRLLVL.

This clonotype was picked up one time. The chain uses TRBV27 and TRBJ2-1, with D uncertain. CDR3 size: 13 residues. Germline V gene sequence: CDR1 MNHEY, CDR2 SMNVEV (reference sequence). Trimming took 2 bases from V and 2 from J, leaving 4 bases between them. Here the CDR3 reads CASSLRPYNEQFF. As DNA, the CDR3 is TGTGCCAGCAGTTTACGGCCCTACAATGAGCAGTTCTTC.

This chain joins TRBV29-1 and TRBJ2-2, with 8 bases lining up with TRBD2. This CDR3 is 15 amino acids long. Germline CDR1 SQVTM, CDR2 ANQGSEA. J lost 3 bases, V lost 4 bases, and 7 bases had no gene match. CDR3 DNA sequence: TGCAGCGTTGGCCCGGGGGGGCCGGACACCGGGGAGCTGTTTTTT. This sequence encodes CSVGPGGPDTGELFF.

CDR3 in amino acids: CASSLLWGVNEKLFF. CDR3 nucleotide sequence: TGTGCCAGCAGCTTGTTGTGGGGGGTGAATGAAAAACTGTTTTTT. The genes are TRBV7-2 and TRBJ1-4; weak D call: TRBD1 (5 bases). Germline CDR1 reads SGHTA; CDR2 reads FQGNSA. Trimming took 3 bases from V and 5 from J, leaving 13 bases between them. CDR3 length: 15 residues.

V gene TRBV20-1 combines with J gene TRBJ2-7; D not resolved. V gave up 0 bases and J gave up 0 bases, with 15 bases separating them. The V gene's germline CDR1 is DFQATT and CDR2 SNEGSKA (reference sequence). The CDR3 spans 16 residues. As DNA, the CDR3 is TGCAGTGCTAGAGATCTATATAGCCCCAACTCCTACGAGCAGTACTTC. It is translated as CSARDLYSPNSYEQYF.

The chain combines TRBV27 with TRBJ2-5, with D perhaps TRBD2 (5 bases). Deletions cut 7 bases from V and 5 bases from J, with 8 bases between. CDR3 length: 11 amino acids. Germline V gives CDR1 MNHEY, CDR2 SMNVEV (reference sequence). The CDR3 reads CASKREETQYF. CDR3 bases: TGTGCCAGCAAGAGGGAGGAGACCCAGTACTTC.

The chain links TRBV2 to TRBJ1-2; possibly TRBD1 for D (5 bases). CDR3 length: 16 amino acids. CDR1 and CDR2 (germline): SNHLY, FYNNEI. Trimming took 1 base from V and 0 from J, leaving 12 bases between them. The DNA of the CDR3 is TGTGCCAGCAGTGAAGATGGGGCACACGCTAACTATGGCTACACCTTC. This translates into CASSEDGAHANYGYTF.

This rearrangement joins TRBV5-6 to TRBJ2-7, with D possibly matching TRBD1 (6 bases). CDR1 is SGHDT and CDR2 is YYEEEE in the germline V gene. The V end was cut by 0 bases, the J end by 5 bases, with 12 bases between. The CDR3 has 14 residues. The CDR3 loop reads CASSLGVGADEQYF. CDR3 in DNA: TGTGCCAGCAGCTTGGGGGTGGGGGCCGACGAGCAGTACTTC.

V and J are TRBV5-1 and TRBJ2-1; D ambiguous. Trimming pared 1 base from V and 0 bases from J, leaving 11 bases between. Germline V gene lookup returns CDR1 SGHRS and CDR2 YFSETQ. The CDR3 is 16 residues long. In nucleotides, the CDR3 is TGCGCCAGCAGCTTGCACGGCCGGAGCTCCTACAATGAGCAGTTCTTC. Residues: CASSLHGRSSYNEQFF.